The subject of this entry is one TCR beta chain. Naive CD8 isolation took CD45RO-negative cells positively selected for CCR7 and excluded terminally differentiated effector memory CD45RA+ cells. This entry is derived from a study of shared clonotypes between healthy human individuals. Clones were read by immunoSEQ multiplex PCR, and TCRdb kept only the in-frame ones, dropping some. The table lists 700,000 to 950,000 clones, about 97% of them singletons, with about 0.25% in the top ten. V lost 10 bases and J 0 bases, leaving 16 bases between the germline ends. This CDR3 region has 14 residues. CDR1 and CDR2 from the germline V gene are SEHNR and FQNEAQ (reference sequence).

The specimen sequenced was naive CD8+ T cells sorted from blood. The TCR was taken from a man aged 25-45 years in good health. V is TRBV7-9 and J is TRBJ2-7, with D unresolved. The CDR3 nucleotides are TGTGCCACCTCCTCGGCGGATCACTCCTACGAGCAGTACTTC. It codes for CATSSADHSYEQYF.